These T cell receptor beta chains were read from a single sample in a study of T cell responses to AZD1222 COVID-19 vaccine. Libraries were prepared by immunoSEQ multiplex PCR; TCRdb keeps only in-frame clonotypes and omits some of them. The table records tens of thousands of clones, 85% to 90% of them present only once. The sample consisted of peripheral blood, taken 28 days after the second AZD1222 dose. Every receptor here comes from an adult who received the AZD1222 COVID-19 vaccine. The CDR3 runs from the conserved cysteine through the conserved F or W. D genes are given only for firm matches. A clone size is listed for some rows: how often the clone was seen (once, few, many), or a class if it is expanded.

cdr3_length: 15
v_call: TRBV6-4
j_call: TRBJ2-7
d_call: -
clone_size: -
cdr3_aa: CASSDSILGSYEQYF
cdr3_nt: TGTGCCAGCAGTGACTCGATACTGGGCTCCTACGAGCAGTACTTC

cdr3_length: 13
v_call: TRBV7-2
j_call: TRBJ2-1
d_call: -
clone_size: -
cdr3_aa: CASSFFIGNEQFF
cdr3_nt: TGTGCCAGCAGCTTCTTTATCGGCAATGAGCAGTTCTTC

cdr3_length: 14
v_call: TRBV3-1/TRBV3-2
j_call: TRBJ2-2
d_call: -
clone_size: -
cdr3_aa: CASASKGNTGELFF
cdr3_nt: TGTGCCAGCGCCTCCAAGGGGAACACCGGGGAGCTGTTTTTT

cdr3_length: 17
v_call: TRBV5-1
j_call: TRBJ2-7
d_call: -
clone_size: few
cdr3_aa: CASSPNQQGGSIYEQYF
cdr3_nt: TGCGCCAGCAGCCCAAACCAACAGGGTGGAAGTATCTACGAGCAGTACTTC

cdr3_length: 15
v_call: TRBV5-5
j_call: TRBJ1-2
d_call: -
clone_size: -
cdr3_aa: CASSRQASPNNGYTF
cdr3_nt: TGTGCCAGCAGCCGACAGGCGTCGCCAAACAATGGCTACACCTTC

cdr3_length: 14
v_call: TRBV6-1
j_call: TRBJ1-5
d_call: -
clone_size: few
cdr3_aa: CASSEPYSNQPQHF
cdr3_nt: TGTGCCAGCAGTGAACCCTATAGCAATCAGCCCCAGCATTTT

cdr3_length: 16
v_call: TRBV7-3
j_call: TRBJ2-3
d_call: -
clone_size: -
cdr3_aa: CASSLTVDLKTDTQYF
cdr3_nt: TGTGCCAGCAGCTTAACGGTGGACCTGAAGACAGATACGCAGTATTTT

cdr3_length: 14
v_call: TRBV7-3
j_call: TRBJ2-2
d_call: -
clone_size: -
cdr3_aa: CASSPDYNTGELFF
cdr3_nt: TGTGCCAGCAGCCCTGACTACAACACCGGGGAGCTGTTTTTT

cdr3_length: 17
v_call: TRBV18
j_call: TRBJ1-5
d_call: -
clone_size: few
cdr3_aa: CASSRSTAGTLNQPQHF
cdr3_nt: TGTGCCAGCTCACGCTCAACTGCCGGGACCCTCAATCAGCCCCAGCATTTT

cdr3_length: 15
v_call: TRBV5-6
j_call: TRBJ1-2
d_call: -
clone_size: -
cdr3_aa: CASSSPGGSDYGYTF
cdr3_nt: TGTGCCAGCAGCTCTCCGGGGGGGAGCGACTATGGCTACACCTTC

cdr3_length: 20
v_call: TRBV27
j_call: TRBJ2-7
d_call: TRBD2
clone_size: -
cdr3_aa: CASSLGRTSGRRSSSYEQYF
cdr3_nt: TGTGCCAGCAGTTTAGGGCGGACTAGCGGGAGGCGGTCCAGTTCCTACGAGCAGTACTTC

cdr3_length: 11
v_call: TRBV2
j_call: TRBJ1-1
d_call: -
clone_size: -
cdr3_aa: CASILGDEAFF
cdr3_nt: TGTGCCAGCATTCTAGGGGATGAAGCTTTCTTT

cdr3_length: 15
v_call: TRBV28
j_call: TRBJ2-1
d_call: -
clone_size: -
cdr3_aa: CASSISLAAYNEQFF
cdr3_nt: TGTGCCAGCAGCATTTCCCTTGCGGCCTACAATGAGCAGTTCTTC

cdr3_length: 16
v_call: TRBV7-8
j_call: TRBJ2-1
d_call: TRBD2
clone_size: -
cdr3_aa: CASSPAGGGAWNEQFF
cdr3_nt: TGTGCCAGCAGCCCGGCAGGCGGGGGGGCGTGGAATGAGCAGTTCTTC

cdr3_length: 13
v_call: TRBV10-3
j_call: TRBJ2-2
d_call: -
clone_size: -
cdr3_aa: CAISVRETGELFF
cdr3_nt: TGTGCCATCAGTGTAAGGGAAACCGGGGAGCTGTTTTTT

cdr3_length: 14
v_call: TRBV3-1/TRBV3-2
j_call: TRBJ1-5
d_call: -
clone_size: once
cdr3_aa: CASSQGGGSQPQHF
cdr3_nt: TGTGCCAGCAGCCAAGGGGGGGGCAGTCAGCCCCAGCATTTT

cdr3_length: 19
v_call: TRBV7-8
j_call: TRBJ2-5
d_call: TRBD2
clone_size: -
cdr3_aa: CASSLVQGLAVGGQETQYF
cdr3_nt: TGTGCCAGCAGCCTGGTTCAGGGACTAGCGGTGGGGGGCCAAGAGACCCAGTACTTC

cdr3_length: 11
v_call: TRBV20-1
j_call: TRBJ1-2
d_call: -
clone_size: -
cdr3_aa: CRGGGMSGYTF
cdr3_nt: TGCAGGGGGGGAGGGATGAGCGGCTACACCTTC

cdr3_length: 10
v_call: TRBV6-6
j_call: TRBJ1-5
d_call: -
clone_size: few
cdr3_aa: CASSNQPQHF
cdr3_nt: TGTGCCAGCAGTAATCAGCCCCAGCATTTT

cdr3_length: 14
v_call: TRBV6-5
j_call: TRBJ1-5
d_call: -
clone_size: -
cdr3_aa: CASSYQGQGQPQHF
cdr3_nt: TGTGCCAGCAGCTACCAGGGGCAGGGTCAGCCCCAGCATTTT

cdr3_length: 15
v_call: TRBV9
j_call: TRBJ2-7
d_call: TRBD1
clone_size: -
cdr3_aa: CASSVGTGSPYEQYF
cdr3_nt: TGTGCCAGCAGCGTCGGGACAGGGAGCCCCTACGAGCAGTACTTC

cdr3_length: 15
v_call: TRBV27
j_call: TRBJ1-1
d_call: -
clone_size: once
cdr3_aa: CASSLKTPLATEAFF
cdr3_nt: TGTGCCAGCAGTCTGAAGACTCCACTGGCCACTGAAGCTTTCTTT

cdr3_length: 14
v_call: TRBV29-1
j_call: TRBJ2-2
d_call: -
clone_size: -
cdr3_aa: CSVSKSANTGELFF
cdr3_nt: TGCAGCGTCTCAAAAAGCGCGAACACCGGGGAGCTGTTTTTT

cdr3_length: 15
v_call: TRBV28
j_call: TRBJ2-4
d_call: TRBD1
clone_size: -
cdr3_aa: CASTSTGGAGNIQYF
cdr3_nt: TGTGCCAGCACCTCTACAGGGGGCGCGGGAAACATTCAGTACTTC

cdr3_length: 17
v_call: TRBV5-8
j_call: TRBJ1-1
d_call: TRBD1
clone_size: -
cdr3_aa: CASSRFMGTGGAAEAFF
cdr3_nt: TGTGCCAGCAGCCGATTTATGGGGACAGGGGGCGCGGCTGAAGCTTTCTTT

cdr3_length: 15
v_call: TRBV4-1
j_call: TRBJ1-1
d_call: TRBD1
clone_size: -
cdr3_aa: CASSQLDQGANEAFF
cdr3_nt: TGCGCCAGCAGCCAGCTAGACCAGGGGGCGAATGAAGCTTTCTTT

cdr3_length: 11
v_call: TRBV9
j_call: TRBJ1-1
d_call: -
clone_size: -
cdr3_aa: CASSFRTEAFF
cdr3_nt: TGTGCCAGCAGCTTTAGGACCGAAGCTTTCTTT

cdr3_length: 15
v_call: TRBV5-1
j_call: TRBJ2-1
d_call: TRBD1
clone_size: -
cdr3_aa: CASSQPGQGAGEQFF
cdr3_nt: TGCGCCAGCAGCCAACCGGGACAGGGGGCGGGTGAGCAGTTCTTC

cdr3_length: 15
v_call: TRBV18
j_call: TRBJ2-1
d_call: TRBD1
clone_size: once
cdr3_aa: CASSPALDRGNEQFF
cdr3_nt: TGTGCCAGCTCACCAGCCCTCGACAGGGGCAATGAGCAGTTCTTC

cdr3_length: 13
v_call: TRBV28
j_call: TRBJ1-2
d_call: TRBD1
clone_size: -
cdr3_aa: CASWTGSSTGYTF
cdr3_nt: TGTGCCAGCTGGACAGGGTCGTCCACTGGCTACACCTTC

cdr3_length: 14
v_call: TRBV23-1
j_call: TRBJ1-2
d_call: TRBD1
clone_size: many
cdr3_aa: CASSHPTGEVAYTF
cdr3_nt: TGCGCCAGCAGTCATCCTACAGGGGAGGTAGCCTACACCTTC

cdr3_length: 15
v_call: TRBV5-5
j_call: TRBJ1-6
d_call: -
clone_size: -
cdr3_aa: CASSLDESFYSPLHF
cdr3_nt: TGTGCCAGCAGCTTGGATGAGAGCTTTTATTCACCCCTCCACTTT

cdr3_length: 14
v_call: TRBV7-2
j_call: TRBJ2-7
d_call: -
clone_size: -
cdr3_aa: CASSLEGYDYEQYF
cdr3_nt: TGTGCCAGCAGCTTAGAAGGGTACGACTACGAGCAGTACTTC

cdr3_length: 15
v_call: TRBV18
j_call: TRBJ2-5
d_call: -
clone_size: -
cdr3_aa: CASSRSGPHGETQYF
cdr3_nt: TGTGCCAGCTCACGGTCAGGACCACACGGAGAGACCCAGTACTTC

cdr3_length: 14
v_call: TRBV30
j_call: TRBJ1-6
d_call: TRBD1
clone_size: -
cdr3_aa: CAWRVRDSNSPLHF
cdr3_nt: TGTGCCTGGAGAGTGAGGGACAGCAATTCACCCCTCCACTTT

cdr3_length: 17
v_call: TRBV5-1
j_call: TRBJ2-3
d_call: TRBD1
clone_size: -
cdr3_aa: CASSLEGTGWNTDTQYF
cdr3_nt: TGCGCCAGCAGCTTGGAAGGGACAGGGTGGAACACAGATACGCAGTATTTT

cdr3_length: 13
v_call: TRBV12-3/TRBV12-4
j_call: TRBJ1-6
d_call: -
clone_size: once
cdr3_aa: CASTQRVTSPLHF
cdr3_nt: TGTGCCAGCACCCAGAGGGTTACCTCACCCCTCCACTTT